This TCR beta chain was sequenced during a study of identifying expanded T cells in peripheral blood. Study outcomes and limitations: Over approximately two and four weeks, about 15 and 18 clones changed, versus around 1.2 between replicates. Clone count variance between roughly 2-week samples rose with total template count.

The table lists this clone with a few counts. The antigen remains undetermined. Produced via immunoSEQ multiplex PCR; TCRdb's table is partial and in-frame only. The profile shows around 99,000 clones, about nine tenths of them singletons. During the collection period, no donor immune events like infections were recorded. The source of this sequence is a person between 18 and 70 years old in good health. Sequenced sample: blood.

In DNA, the CDR3 is TGTGCCAGCAGTGAAGTCATCAATCAGCCCCAGCATTTT. This codes for CASSEVINQPQHF. The rearrangement joins TRBV6-1 to TRBJ1-5; D gene ambiguous. This CDR3 comprises 13 residues. In germline, CDR1 is MNHNS, CDR2 SASEGT. The ends were cut back, 1 base at V and 3 bases at J, with 4 bases in the middle.